The 14 T cell receptor beta chains below were found in one sample sequenced in a study of T-cell memory formation after mild COVID-19. TCRdb re-analysed the 5' RACE reads in MiXCR, keeping a single row per CDR3 protein. The table records about 610,000 distinct CDR3 sequences, 15% to 20% of them present only once. Sequenced: PBMCs or a T cell subset sorted from them (not recorded which). Receptor source: an adult woman who had mild COVID-19 (a few samples of this study predate the infection). Cell type and time point are not known.

The V gene is TRBV3-1, the J gene TRBJ1-2; D is possibly TRBD1 (5 bases). CDR1 is LGHDT, CDR2 YNNKEL, per germline (reference sequence). V dropped 0 bases and J dropped 5 bases, with 10 bases sitting between them. The CDR3 is made up of 14 amino acids. CDR3 nucleotides: TGTGCCAGCAGCCAAGAGGCAGGGAGGTATGGCTACACCTTC. The encoded protein is CASSQEAGRYGYTF.

This sequence joins TRBV7-2 and TRBJ2-7; D remains unclear. Per the germline V gene, CDR1 is SGHTA and CDR2 is FQGNSA. This CDR3 has 15 residues. Deletions cut 1 base from V and 4 bases from J, with 14 bases between. The CDR3 region has the DNA TGTGCCAGCAGCTTAGAGTTCAGTCTCACTTACGAGCAGTACTTC. This encodes CASSLEFSLTYEQYF.

A few counts support this clonotype. The chain is built from TRBV4-2 and TRBJ2-1; D unresolved. Germline V gene sequence: CDR1 LGHNA, CDR2 YNFKEQ. V was cut by 10 bases and J by 0 bases, with 7 bases left in between. The CDR3 spans 12 residues. The CDR3 nucleotides read TGTGCCACAGAGGACTCCTACAATGAGCAGTTCTTC. It yields the protein CATEDSYNEQFF.

The V gene is TRBV15, the J gene TRBJ1-6; D might be TRBD1 (5 bases). Trimming shortened V by 1 base and J by 7 bases, and 11 bases separated the two germline ends. The CDR3 sequence is 15 residues long. Germline loops: CDR1 LNHNV, CDR2 YYDKDF (reference sequence). The DNA for the CDR3 is TGTGCCACCAGCAGAGGATCCAGGGACAATTCACCCCTCCACTTT. It codes for CATSRGSRDNSPLHF.

This clonotype was counted between two and nine times. The chain is built from TRBV4-3 and TRBJ2-7, with a possible D match to TRBD2 (6 bases). This CDR3 spans 14 amino acids. CDR1 and CDR2 (germline): LGHNA, YSLEER. The V and J ends lost 1 base and 5 bases respectively, with 12 bases between them. CDR3 region: CASSQGGSGDEQYF. The CDR3 DNA reads as TGCGCCAGCAGCCAAGGTGGTAGCGGAGACGAGCAGTACTTC.

V is TRBV7-2 and J is TRBJ1-2; D remains unclear. The CDR3 sequence is 13 residues long. Between the trimmed V and J ends, which lost 5 bases and 0 bases, there was a span of 7 bases. Germline-derived CDR1 and CDR2 are SGHTA and FQGNSA. The CDR3 reads CASSVSANYGYTF. The DNA of the CDR3 is TGTGCCAGCAGCGTTTCAGCTAACTATGGCTACACCTTC.

This clonotype came up a few times. The chain employs TRBV11-3 and TRBJ2-2; D unclear. With 1 base removed from V and 4 bases from J, the gap between germline ends came to 10 bases. CDR1 and CDR2 from the germline V gene are SGHNT and YENEEA. CDR3 length: 15 residues. In DNA form, the CDR3 reads TGTGCCAGCAGCTTAGTTGGTCACGGCACCGGGGAGCTGTTTTTT. Encoded protein: CASSLVGHGTGELFF.

This clonotype was seen at least ten times. The genes are TRBV15 and TRBJ2-3; 8 bases are a match to TRBD2. The V and J ends lost 3 bases and 1 base, in that order; junction bases with no gene match: 9. The CDR3 has 17 residues. Looked up from germline, CDR1 is LNHNV and CDR2 is YYDKDF (reference sequence). The CDR3 sequence is CATSRDLSGRGTDTQYF. DNA of the CDR3: TGTGCCACCAGCAGGGACCTCAGCGGGAGAGGCACAGATACGCAGTATTTT.

Only a few counts were recorded for this clonotype. The chain is built from TRBV12-3 or TRBV12-4 and TRBJ1-2, with D perhaps matching TRBD1 (6 bases). Trimming left V 1 base short and J 7 bases short, with 16 bases between. This CDR3 comprises 15 residues. The CDR3 DNA reads as TGTGCCAGCAGTTTAGGGCCCCTCAGGGGCGCTGGCTACACCTTC. It translates to CASSLGPLRGAGYTF.

CDR3 in amino acids: CASSPTGWRSSYNEQFF. The CDR3 region has the DNA TGTGCCAGCAGCCCCACCGGTTGGAGGAGCTCCTACAATGAGCAGTTCTTC. The rearrangement links TRBV7-9 to TRBJ2-1; tentative D call: TRBD2 (5 bases). Trimming took 5 bases from V and 0 from J, leaving 17 bases between them. The CDR3 runs to 17 residues. Per the germline V gene, CDR1 is SEHNR and CDR2 is FQNEAQ (reference sequence).

In this sample, this clonotype turned up a few times. This chain connects TRBV12-3 or TRBV12-4 to TRBJ2-6, with 7 bases lining up with TRBD1. CDR3 length: 17 residues. V shed 6 bases, J shed 2 bases, and the junction held 10 bases outside the gene matches. This CDR3 is CASSPRQGFAGANVLTF. The CDR3 bases are TGTGCCAGCAGCCCAAGACAGGGATTTGCTGGGGCCAACGTCCTGACTTTC.

This rearrangement joins TRBV2 to TRBJ2-5; D remains ambiguous. Germline CDR1 is SNHLY and CDR2 is FYNNEI. V was trimmed by 8 bases and J by 13 bases, leaving 17 bases between them. This CDR3 region has 11 residues. CDR3 DNA: TGTGCCAGCCTCGTGTTTCGAGAAGGGTACTTC. It specifies CASLVFREGYF.

This clonotype was found a few times. The V gene is TRBV6-4, the J gene TRBJ2-1; 13 positions match TRBD2. The CDR3 contains 15 residues. V trimming: 2 bases; J trimming: 8 bases; junction bases outside the gene matches: 3. Germline V gene sequence: CDR1 MRHNA, CDR2 SNTAGT. CDR3 DNA: TGTGCCAGCAGTGACGCGACTAGCGGGAGGCATGAGCAGTTCTTC. Translation: CASSDATSGRHEQFF.

In its sample, this clonotype was seen many times. The chain is built from TRBV5-1 and TRBJ1-6, with TRBD1 matching 7 bases. Germline CDR1 and CDR2: SGHRS and YFSETQ. The ends lost 2 bases at V and 5 bases at J; junction bases unmatched: 4. This CDR3 has 15 amino acids. The CDR3 loop is CASSLRGGHNSPLHF. The CDR3 DNA reads TGCGCCAGCAGCTTAAGAGGGGGCCATAATTCACCCCTCCACTTT.